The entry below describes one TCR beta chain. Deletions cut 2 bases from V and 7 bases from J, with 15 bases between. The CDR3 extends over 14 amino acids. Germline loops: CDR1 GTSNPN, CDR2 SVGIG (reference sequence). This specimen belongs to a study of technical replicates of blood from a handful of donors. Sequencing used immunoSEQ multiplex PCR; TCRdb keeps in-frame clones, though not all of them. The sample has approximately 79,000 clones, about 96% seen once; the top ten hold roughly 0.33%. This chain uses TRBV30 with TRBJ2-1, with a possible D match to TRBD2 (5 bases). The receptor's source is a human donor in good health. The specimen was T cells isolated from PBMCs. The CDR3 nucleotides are TGTGCCTGGAGTAAGGCTAGCCCGCGGAATGAGCAGTTCTTC. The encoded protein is CAWSKASPRNEQFF.